A single sample is the source of the 24 T cell receptor beta chains below, sequenced in a study of technical replicates of blood from a handful of donors. TCRdb keeps only in-frame clones here, not all; method: immunoSEQ multiplex PCR. The top ten clones hold approximately 0.27% of a sample with tens of thousands of clones, over 80% of them seen once. Input material: T cells isolated from PBMCs. The receptors derive from a human donor in good health.

This chain joins TRBV6-1 and TRBJ2-4, with D perhaps matching TRBD2 (5 bases). Trimming shortened V by 10 bases and J by 8 bases, and 18 bases separated the two germline ends. The CDR3 totals 13 residues. Germline V gene data show CDR1 as MNHNS and CDR2 as SASEGT. CDR3 amino acids: CATLPVLRDIQYF. The CDR3 coding sequence is TGTGCCACCCTGCCCGTACTGAGGGACATTCAGTACTTC.

The rearrangement joins TRBV2 to TRBJ2-3; D perhaps matches TRBD2 (7 bases). Trimming removed 5 bases at V and 7 bases at J, with 22 bases between. The CDR3 spans 16 residues. CDR1 is SNHLY, CDR2 FYNNEI, per germline. The CDR3 DNA reads as TGTGCCAGCAGTCGCGGACTAGTGGGGGCATTATATACGCAGTATTTT. Translating it yields CASSRGLVGALYTQYF.

The chain joins TRBV5-4 to TRBJ1-2, with a tentative D call TRBD1 (5 bases). Trimming shortened V by 4 bases and J by 2 bases, and 18 bases separated the two germline ends. Germline V lookup: CDR1 SGHNT, CDR2 YYREEE (reference sequence). CDR3 length equals 16 residues. The CDR3 region is CASSRSGVGGNYGYTF. CDR3 DNA sequence: TGTGCCAGCAGCCGATCGGGAGTGGGGGGGAACTATGGCTACACCTTC.

This clone was seen a single time. The rearrangement links TRBV25-1 to TRBJ1-1; D is perhaps TRBD1 (6 bases). The V end was cut by 4 bases, the J end by 5 bases, with 11 bases between. The CDR3 spans 13 residues. The germline gives CDR1 MGHDK, CDR2 SYGVNS. Written as DNA, the CDR3 is TGTGCCAGCAGTGGGGACATCATTACTGAAGCTTTCTTT. It codes for CASSGDIITEAFF.

The genes are TRBV11-2 and TRBJ2-3, with D uncertain. The V and J ends lost 7 bases and 2 bases respectively, with 10 bases between them. The V gene's germline CDR1 is SGHAT and CDR2 FQNNGV. The CDR3 length is 13 residues. The CDR3 DNA is TGTGCCAGCAACTCTCGGGTCACAGATACGCAGTATTTT. Its protein is CASNSRVTDTQYF.

The chain joins TRBV19 to TRBJ1-2; the D gene is possibly TRBD1 (6 bases). The germline V and J ends were trimmed by 5 bases and 4 bases, with 11 bases remaining between them. There are 13 residues in the CDR3. Germline V gene sequence: CDR1 LNHDA, CDR2 SQIVND (reference sequence). CDR3 amino acids: CASSLTGSYGYTF. Here the CDR3 DNA reads TGTGCCAGTAGTCTAACAGGGAGCTATGGCTACACCTTC.

The J gene is TRBJ1-2, the V gene TRBV9; TRBD1 agrees at 9 bases. There are 15 residues in the CDR3. V lost 3 bases and J lost 1; bases outside the gene matches: 4. CDR1 is SGDLS and CDR2 is YYNGEE in the germline V gene. The CDR3 coding sequence is TGTGCCAGCAGCGGGGACAGGGTTCTTAACTATGGCTACACCTTC. The encoded protein is CASSGDRVLNYGYTF.

The J gene is TRBJ2-7, the V gene TRBV10-2; a weak D match, TRBD2 (6 bases). CDR3 length: 14 amino acids. CDR1 is WSHSY, CDR2 SAAADI, per germline. V lost 3 bases, J lost 3 bases, and 12 bases lay in between. CDR3 nucleotides: TGCGCCAGCAGTGAAGGCCGGGAGATCTACGAGCAGTACTTC. Translating it yields CASSEGREIYEQYF.

J is TRBJ1-1 and V is TRBV5-1; tentatively, D is TRBD1 (6 bases). Trimming pared 4 bases from V and 5 bases from J, leaving 21 bases between. In germline, CDR1 is SGHRS, CDR2 YFSETQ. The CDR3 loop spans 16 amino acids. CDR3 sequence (DNA): TGCGCCAGCAGCCCAAATGGAGGACAGAGGGGGACTGAAGCTTTCTTT. Translated: CASSPNGGQRGTEAFF.

The rearrangement joins TRBV15 to TRBJ1-1, with D unclear. Trimming took 4 bases from V and 0 from J, leaving 12 bases between them. CDR3 length: 15 residues. In germline, CDR1 is LNHNV, CDR2 YYDKDF (reference sequence). CDR3 in DNA: TGTGCCACCAGCATTTCACATGCGGTGAACACTGAAGCTTTCTTT. Translation: CATSISHAVNTEAFF. The full variable domain, its missing parts supplied by reference TRBV15 and TRBJ1-1, is DAMVIQNPRYQVTQFGKPVTLSCSQTLNHNVMYWYQQKSSQAPKLLFHYYDKDFNNEADTPDNFQSRRPNTSFCFLDIRSPGLGDTAMYLCATSISHAVNTEAFFGQGTRLTVV.

The rearrangement links TRBV4-1 to TRBJ2-3; TRBD2 aligns across 9 bases. CDR1 is MGHRA and CDR2 is YSYEKL in the germline V gene. J gave up 3 bases and V 5 bases, and 9 bases lay outside the gene matches. The length of the CDR3 is 16 residues. The CDR3 spells CASSYLGGRETDTQYF. CDR3 coding DNA: TGCGCCAGCAGCTACCTTGGCGGGAGGGAAACAGATACGCAGTATTTT.

The rearrangement uses TRBV7-3 and TRBJ2-3; TRBD2 is a possible D gene (6 bases). V was trimmed by 2 bases and J by 1 base, leaving 22 bases between them. The CDR3 is 19 amino acids. Looked up from germline, CDR1 is SGHTA and CDR2 is FQGTGA. CDR3 nucleotide sequence: TGTGCCAGCAGCTTATCGGGGGAGAGGACCTCTGAATGCACAGATACGCAGTATTTT. Its translation is CASSLSGERTSECTDTQYF.

The chain uses TRBV5-1 and TRBJ1-2; D not certain. CDR3 length equals 13 residues. Germline V lookup: CDR1 SGHRS, CDR2 YFSETQ. V gave up 3 bases and J gave up 4 bases, with 10 bases separating them. The CDR3 is CASSSPPSYGYTF. CDR3 sequence (DNA): TGCGCCAGCAGCTCCCCCCCCAGCTATGGCTACACCTTC.

The chain recombines TRBV5-1 with TRBJ2-7; a possible D gene is TRBD1 (7 bases). Looked up from germline, CDR1 is SGHRS and CDR2 is YFSETQ. The V end was cut by 2 bases, the J end by 2 bases, with 14 bases between. The CDR3 runs 15 residues. The CDR3 sequence: CASSLSQGRTYEQYF. CDR3 nucleotide sequence: TGCGCCAGCAGCTTATCACAGGGGAGGACCTACGAGCAGTACTTC.

The sample holds one count of this clone. CDR3 bases: TGTGCCAGCAGTTACACGAAGTGGGAGTCGCCCCAGCATTTT. Residues: CASSYTKWESPQHF. The chain couples TRBV6-5 to TRBJ1-5; unclear D gene. This CDR3 region has 14 residues. Germline V CDR1 and CDR2: MNHEY, SVGAGI. Trimming shortened V by 2 bases and J by 9 bases, and 14 bases separated the two germline ends.

The chain has TRBV30 and TRBJ1-5; 8 bases fit TRBD1. V shed 5 bases, J shed 9 bases, and the junction held 6 bases outside the gene matches. There are 12 residues in the CDR3. Germline loops: CDR1 GTSNPN, CDR2 SVGIG (reference sequence). Here the CDR3 reads CAWGTGGGPQHF. As DNA, the CDR3 is TGTGCCTGGGGGACAGGCGGAGGGCCCCAGCATTTT.

The chain recombines TRBV18 with TRBJ2-7; 9 bases match TRBD2. The CDR3 is 17 residues long. From germline, CDR1 is KGHSH and CDR2 LQKENI. The V segment lost 3 bases and the J segment 3 bases; nucleotides outside the gene matches: 12. This chain's CDR3 is CASSPSLLKRGVYEQYF. The CDR3 nucleotides read TGTGCCAGCTCACCTTCCCTCTTGAAGCGGGGGGTCTACGAGCAGTACTTC.

The rearrangement uses TRBV29-1 and TRBJ2-1; no clear D gene. This CDR3 has 13 amino acids. Germline V gene sequence: CDR1 SQVTM, CDR2 ANQGSEA. V lost 4 bases and J 3 bases, leaving 10 bases between the germline ends. The DNA of the CDR3 is TGCAGCGTTGGGGCTGCTATCTACAATGAGCAGTTCTTC. This translates into CSVGAAIYNEQFF.

V usage is TRBV21-1 and J usage is TRBJ1-1; no check of the table's D call, TRBD1, against the DNA was made. TRBV21-1 is deemed a pseudogene. The CDR3 spans 14 residues. DNA for the CDR3: TGTGCCAGCAGCAATCAACAGGGAAACACTGAAGCTTTCTTT. Translating it yields CASSNQQGNTEAFF.

The rearrangement links TRBV28 to TRBJ1-2, with D tentatively TRBD1 (6 bases). Germline V gene data show CDR1 as MDHEN and CDR2 as SYDVKM. The CDR3 totals 12 residues. V was pared by 6 bases and J by 7 bases, with 12 bases between. Here the CDR3 DNA reads TGTGCCAGCAGCCTCAGGGGCCGTGGCTACACCTTC. It encodes CASSLRGRGYTF.

This rearrangement joins TRBV10-1 to TRBJ2-3; 16 nucleotides line up with TRBD2. With V trimmed by 6 bases and J by 1 base, 4 bases remained unmatched. CDR3 length: 17 amino acids. The germline V gene encodes CDR1 WNHNN and CDR2 SYGVQD (reference sequence). Here the CDR3 reads CASSSGTSGRGTDTQYF. CDR3 coding DNA: TGCGCCAGCAGCTCCGGGACTAGCGGGAGGGGCACAGATACGCAGTATTTT.

The rearrangement links TRBV6-5 to TRBJ1-5, with TRBD1 matching 12 bases. The CDR3 length is 15 residues. V lost 7 bases, J lost 4 bases, and 5 bases stayed unmatched. Germline assignment: CDR1 MNHEY and CDR2 SVGAGI. CDR3 bases: TGTGCCAGCAAGGGACAGGGGGCGGGAAATCAGCCCCAGCATTTT. It yields the protein CASKGQGAGNQPQHF.

This chain joins TRBV28 and TRBJ2-7; 13 bases map to TRBD2. Germline V lookup: CDR1 MDHEN, CDR2 SYDVKM. The CDR3 runs to 16 residues. V was clipped by 5 bases and J by 3 bases; unmatched bases: 7. CDR3 in amino acids: CASSPLRTSGSYEQYF. The CDR3 DNA reads as TGTGCCAGCAGTCCCCTCCGGACTAGCGGGAGCTACGAGCAGTACTTC.

The chain is built from TRBV6-1 and TRBJ1-6; no clear D. Germline lookup yields CDR1 MNHNS and CDR2 SASEGT. This CDR3 region has 14 residues. Trimming stripped 2 bases from V and 8 bases from J, with 10 bases between. As DNA, the CDR3 is TGTGCCAGCAGTGAAATTCCCAGGTATTCACCCCTCCACTTT. Amino acid sequence: CASSEIPRYSPLHF.